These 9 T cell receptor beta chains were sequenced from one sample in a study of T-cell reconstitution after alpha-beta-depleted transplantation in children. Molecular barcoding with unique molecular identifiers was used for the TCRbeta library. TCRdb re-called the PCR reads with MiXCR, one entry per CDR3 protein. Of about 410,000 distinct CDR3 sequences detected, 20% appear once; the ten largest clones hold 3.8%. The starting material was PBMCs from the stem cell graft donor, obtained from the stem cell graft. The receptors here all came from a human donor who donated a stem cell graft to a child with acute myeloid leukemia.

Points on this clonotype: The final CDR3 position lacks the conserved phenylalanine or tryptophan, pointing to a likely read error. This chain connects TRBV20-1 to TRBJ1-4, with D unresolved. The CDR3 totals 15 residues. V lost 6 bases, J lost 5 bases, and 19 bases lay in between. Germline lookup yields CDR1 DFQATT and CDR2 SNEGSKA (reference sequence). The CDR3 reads CSAPPSGERNEKLFY. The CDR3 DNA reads TGCAGTGCGCCCCCATCGGGAGAGAGGAATGAAAAACTGTTTTAT.

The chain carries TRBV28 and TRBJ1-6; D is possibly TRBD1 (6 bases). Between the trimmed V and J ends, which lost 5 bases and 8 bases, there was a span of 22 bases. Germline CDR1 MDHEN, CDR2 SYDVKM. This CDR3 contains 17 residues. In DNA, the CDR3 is TGTGCCAGCAGTCCCGGGGAGGCAGGGGAGCGGTATTCACCCCTCCACTTT. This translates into CASSPGEAGERYSPLHF.

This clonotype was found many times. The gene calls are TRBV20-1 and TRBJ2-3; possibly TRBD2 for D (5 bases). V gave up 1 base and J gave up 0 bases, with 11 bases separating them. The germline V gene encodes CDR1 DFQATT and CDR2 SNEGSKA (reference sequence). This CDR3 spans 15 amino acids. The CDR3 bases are TGCAGTGCTAGAGCCCCTTCGGGAAGCACAGATACGCAGTATTTT. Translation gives CSARAPSGSTDTQYF.

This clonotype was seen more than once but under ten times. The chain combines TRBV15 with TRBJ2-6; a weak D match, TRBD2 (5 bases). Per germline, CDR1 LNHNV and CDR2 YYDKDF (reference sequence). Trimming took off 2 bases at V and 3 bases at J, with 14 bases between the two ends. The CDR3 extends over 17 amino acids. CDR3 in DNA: TGTGCCACCAGCAGACCCTTACTAGTGTATGGGGCCAACGTCCTGACTTTC. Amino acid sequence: CATSRPLLVYGANVLTF. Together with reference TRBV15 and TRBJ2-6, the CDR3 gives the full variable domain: DAMVIQNPRYQVTQFGKPVTLSCSQTLNHNVMYWYQQKSSQAPKLLFHYYDKDFNNEADTPDNFQSRRPNTSFCFLDIRSPGLGDTAMYLCATSRPLLVYGANVLTFGAGSRLTVL.

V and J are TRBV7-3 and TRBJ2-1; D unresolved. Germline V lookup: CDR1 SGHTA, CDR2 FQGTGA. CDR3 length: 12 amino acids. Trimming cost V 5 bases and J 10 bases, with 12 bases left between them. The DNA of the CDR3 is TGTGCCAGCAGCCACGTTTTGGGCGAGCAGTTCTTC. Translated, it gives CASSHVLGEQFF.

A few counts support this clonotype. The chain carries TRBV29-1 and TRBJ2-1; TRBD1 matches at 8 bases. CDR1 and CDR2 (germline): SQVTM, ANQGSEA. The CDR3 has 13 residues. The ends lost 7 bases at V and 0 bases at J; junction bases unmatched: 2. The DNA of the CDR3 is TGCAGCGGACAGGGGTCCTCCTACAATGAGCAGTTCTTC. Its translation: CSGQGSSYNEQFF.

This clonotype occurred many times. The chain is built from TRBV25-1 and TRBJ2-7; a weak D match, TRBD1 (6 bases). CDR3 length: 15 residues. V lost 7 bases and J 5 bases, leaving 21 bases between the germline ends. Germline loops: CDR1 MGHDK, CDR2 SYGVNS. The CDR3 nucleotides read TGTGCCAGCACACCCACAGGGTCCGGGAACGACGAGCAGTACTTC. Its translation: CASTPTGSGNDEQYF.

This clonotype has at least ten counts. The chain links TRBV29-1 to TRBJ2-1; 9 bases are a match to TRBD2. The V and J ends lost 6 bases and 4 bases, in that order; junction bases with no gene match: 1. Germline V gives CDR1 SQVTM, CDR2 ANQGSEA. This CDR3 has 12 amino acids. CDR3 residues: CSVLAGYNEQFF. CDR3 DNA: TGCAGCGTCCTAGCGGGATACAATGAGCAGTTCTTC.

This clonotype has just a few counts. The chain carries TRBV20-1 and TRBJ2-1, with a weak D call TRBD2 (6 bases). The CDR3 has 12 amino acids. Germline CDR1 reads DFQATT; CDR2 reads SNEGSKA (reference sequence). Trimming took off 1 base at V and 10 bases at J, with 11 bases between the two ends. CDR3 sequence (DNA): TGCAGTGCTAGAGTAGCGGCGAGGGAGCAGTTCTTC. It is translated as CSARVAAREQFF.